This T cell receptor beta chain appears in the sequencing data of a study of T cell responses to AZD1222 COVID-19 vaccine. Study-wide results and limits: Donors, mostly white British, included more females; clonal diversity was possibly underestimated. Seropositive AZD1222 recipients at baseline numbered only five or six.

This CDR3 has 14 amino acids. V lost 0 bases to trimming and J lost 4 bases, with 9 bases between them. CDR1 is LGHDT and CDR2 is YNNKEL in the germline V gene (reference sequence). For this clone: The antigen remains undetermined.

Clones were read by immunoSEQ multiplex PCR, and TCRdb kept only the in-frame ones, dropping some. The table shows over 150,000 clones, with over 75% occurring only once. The chain carries TRBV3-1 (or the pseudogene TRBV3-2) and TRBJ1-1; D is unclear. The TCR comes from an adult who received the AZD1222 COVID-19 vaccine. The sample was peripheral blood, taken 28 days after the second AZD1222 dose. CDR3 DNA: TGTGCCAGCAGCCAAGACGGAGGCGGCACTGAAGCTTTCTTT. Its protein product is CASSQDGGGTEAFF.